This T cell receptor beta chain was documented in a study of T cells in Graves' hyperthyroidism and ophthalmopathy. TCR beta CDR3 sequences were amplified from RNA transcripts. The HTBI primer set served for first-round RT-PCR of the TCR CDR3. A single record per CDR3 protein comes from TCRdb applying MiXCR to the multiplex PCR reads. The data hold around 520,000 distinct CDR3 sequences, with 24% observed a single time. Study-wide results and limits: Most thyroid clonotypes expanded above 0.001 were also detected in blood. By a 13 V-J model, ophthalmopathy was set apart from stable hyperthyroidism. Ophthalmopathy, as predicted by the model, came a median 6.5 months after the prediction.

In its sample, this clonotype was seen many times. As yet, its antigen is unknown. The CDR3 is 12 residues long. The V gene lost 2 bases and the J gene lost 8 bases, with 9 bases spanning the gap. Looked up from germline, CDR1 is SGHAT and CDR2 is FQNNGV. This TCR was recovered from a woman aged 30 to 39 with Graves' ophthalmopathy. The source material was blood. The chain has TRBV11-2 and TRBJ1-1; no reliable D call. As DNA, the CDR3 is TGTGCCAGCAGCTTAACCCGGTGGGAAGCTTTCTTT. Its translation is CASSLTRWEAFF. The whole variable domain, filled in from reference TRBV11-2 and TRBJ1-1, reads EAGVAQSPRYKIIEKRQSVAFWCNPISGHATLYWYQQILGQGPKLLIQFQNNGVVDDSQLPKDRFSAERLKGVDSTLKIQPAKLEDSAVYLCASSLTRWEAFFGQGTRLTVV.